Listed below are T cell receptor beta chains from one sample, sequenced in a study of shared clonotypes between healthy human individuals. The repertoire was sequenced with immunoSEQ multiplex PCR; TCRdb's copy has only in-frame clones and lacks some. The table lists fewer than 200,000 clones, approximately 95% of them singletons, with around 0.067% in the top ten. The material sequenced was naive CD4+ T cells sorted from blood. These receptors originate from a woman in her twenties or thirties in good health. CDR3s include the opening cysteine and the closing phenylalanine or tryptophan. D genes are given only for firm matches. Some rows have no size entry. The others give once, few or many, or a class for an expanded clone.

v_gene	j_gene	len	d_gene	abundance	CDR3aa	CDR3nt
TRBV19	TRBJ2-1	14	TRBD2	-	CATSSGSSYNEQFF	TGTGCCACCTCTAGCGGGAGCTCCTACAATGAGCAGTTCTTC
TRBV30	TRBJ1-3	13	TRBD1	-	CAWTTGQGGTIYF	TGTGCCTGGACCACCGGACAGGGCGGCACCATATATTTT
TRBV9	TRBJ1-2	14	-	once	CASSAHQGDYGYTF	TGTGCCAGCAGCGCCCACCAGGGAGACTATGGCTACACCTTC
TRBV10-3	TRBJ2-7	11	-	once	CAISKSYEQYF	TGTGCCATCAGCAAATCCTACGAGCAGTACTTC
TRBV27	TRBJ1-1	15	TRBD1	once	CATARQGLPNTEAFF	TGTGCCACCGCCCGACAGGGTTTGCCGAACACTGAAGCTTTCTTT
TRBV7-6	TRBJ1-1	15	-	-	CASSLAGGTTTEAFF	TGTGCCAGCAGCTTAGCGGGTGGGACAACCACTGAAGCTTTCTTT
TRBV25-1	TRBJ2-5	14	-	-	CASSVGGNQETQYF	TGTGCCAGCAGTGTGGGGGGTAACCAAGAGACCCAGTACTTC
TRBV27	TRBJ2-7	15	TRBD2	-	CASSYETSGITEQYF	TGTGCCAGCAGTTACGAAACTAGCGGGATCACCGAGCAGTACTTC
TRBV2	TRBJ1-5	13	-	few	CASSGTGNQPQHF	TGTGCCAGCAGTGGGACAGGCAATCAGCCCCAGCATTTT
TRBV28	TRBJ2-5	12	TRBD1	-	CASSPGTGEQYF	TGTGCCAGCAGTCCCGGGACAGGGGAGCAGTACTTC
TRBV2	TRBJ1-2	14	-	few	CASSELDGYYGYTF	TGTGCCAGCAGTGAACTTGACGGATACTATGGCTACACCTTC
TRBV27	TRBJ1-1	14	-	-	CASSPRGRITEAFF	TGTGCCAGCAGTCCCAGGGGCAGGATCACTGAAGCTTTCTTT
TRBV6-5	TRBJ2-2	13	TRBD2	-	CATTGGLTGELFF	TGTGCCACAACGGGAGGCCTCACCGGGGAGCTGTTTTTT
TRBV2	TRBJ2-1	13	-	-	CASRLAIYNEQFF	TGTGCCAGCCGGCTAGCGATATACAATGAGCAGTTCTTC
TRBV28	TRBJ1-5	16	-	-	CASSFRRGYSNQPQHF	TGTGCCAGCAGTTTCCGGAGGGGATATAGCAATCAGCCCCAGCATTTT
TRBV6-1	TRBJ2-7	15	TRBD2	once	CASSGGLAGDYEQYF	TGTGCCAGCAGTGGTGGACTAGCGGGAGACTACGAGCAGTACTTC
TRBV11-2	TRBJ2-1	12	-	-	CASSLVLGQQFF	TGTGCCAGCAGCTTAGTTTTGGGTCAGCAGTTCTTC
TRBV28	TRBJ1-1	15	-	-	CASSSGGGLNTEAFF	TGTGCCAGCAGTTCTGGTGGGGGCCTGAACACTGAAGCTTTCTTT
TRBV28	TRBJ2-7	15	-	-	CASIPVRWSHYEQYF	TGTGCCAGCATCCCGGTCCGGTGGTCCCACTACGAGCAGTACTTC
TRBV5-6	TRBJ2-7	12	-	-	CASSQGIDEQYF	TGTGCCAGCAGTCAAGGGATCGACGAGCAGTACTTC
TRBV21-1	TRBJ2-2	14	-	-	CASSNDVIAGELFF	TGTGCCAGCAGCAACGACGTTATAGCCGGGGAGCTGTTTTTT
TRBV27	TRBJ2-5	13	-	-	CASSLYGRETQYF	TGTGCCAGCAGTTTATATGGGAGGGAGACCCAGTACTTC
TRBV28	TRBJ2-7	14	TRBD2	-	CASSTTSGIVKVHF	TGTGCCAGCAGCACGACTAGCGGGATCGTGAAGGTGCACTTC
TRBV6-5	TRBJ2-7	14	-	-	CASSYAWTGHEQYF	TGTGCCAGCAGTTACGCCTGGACTGGGCACGAGCAGTACTTC
TRBV28	TRBJ2-2	16	-	-	CASSFRPGVGTGELFF	TGTGCCAGCAGTTTCCGTCCGGGGGTGGGCACCGGGGAGCTGTTTTTT
TRBV19	TRBJ1-5	16	TRBD1	-	CASSLRGDREGQPQHF	TGTGCCAGTAGCCTCAGGGGGGACAGGGAGGGACAGCCCCAGCATTTT
TRBV4-1	TRBJ2-1	20	TRBD2	-	CASSHTGTSGSRGRYNEQFF	TGCGCCAGCAGCCACACCGGGACTAGCGGGAGTCGTGGCCGCTACAATGAGCAGTTCTTC
TRBV28	TRBJ2-1	14	TRBD2	-	CATNGEGVFYEQFF	TGTGCCACCAATGGGGAGGGAGTCTTTTATGAGCAGTTCTTC
TRBV6-6	TRBJ1-5	15	TRBD1	-	CASRPDRGGNQPQHF	TGTGCCAGCAGACCCGACAGGGGAGGCAATCAGCCCCAGCATTTT
TRBV6-5	TRBJ2-7	15	-	-	CASSYSRDNSYEQYF	TGTGCCAGCAGTTACTCAAGGGACAACTCCTACGAGCAGTACTTC
TRBV18	TRBJ1-5	18	-	-	CASSPRFVGPYSNQPQHF	TGTGCCAGCTCACCAAGGTTCGTGGGCCCTTATAGCAATCAGCCCCAGCATTTT
TRBV5-1	TRBJ1-3	14	-	-	CASSIDSSGNTIYF	TGCGCCAGCAGCATCGACAGCTCTGGAAACACCATATATTTT
TRBV5-1	TRBJ2-7	12	-	-	CASSLYGSEQYF	TGCGCCAGCAGCTTGTATGGGTCCGAGCAGTACTTC
TRBV9	TRBJ2-7	16	-	-	CASSVRGAGDSYEQYF	TGTGCCAGCAGCGTAAGGGGGGCAGGGGATTCCTACGAGCAGTACTTC
TRBV1	TRBJ2-2	19	-	-	CTSSHRPPSGESTGGELFF	TGCACCAGCAGCCATCGGCCTCCTAGCGGGGAGTCCACAGGGGGGGAGCTGTTTTTT
TRBV27	TRBJ2-1	16	TRBD2	-	CASSRYLAGSYNEQFF	TGTGCCAGCAGTCGTTACCTAGCGGGCTCCTACAATGAGCAGTTCTTC
TRBV6-4	TRBJ1-5	14	-	-	CASSGPDRNQPQHF	TGTGCCAGCAGTGGCCCAGACAGGAATCAGCCCCAGCATTTT
TRBV28	TRBJ2-7	12	-	once	CASSLLGYEQYF	TGTGCCAGCAGTTTATTAGGCTACGAGCAGTACTTC
TRBV15	TRBJ1-1	15	-	-	CATSRDRVRATEAFF	TGTGCCACCAGCAGAGACCGGGTCAGAGCCACTGAAGCTTTCTTT
TRBV29-1	TRBJ2-7	10	-	-	CSVKGDEQYF	TGCAGCGTTAAGGGAGACGAGCAGTACTTC
TRBV18	TRBJ2-7	14	TRBD2	-	CASSPETSGAEQYF	TGTGCCAGCTCACCAGAGACTAGCGGTGCCGAGCAGTACTTC
TRBV15	TRBJ2-5	14	-	-	CATSRAGSQETQYF	TGTGCCACCAGCAGAGCCGGCAGCCAAGAGACCCAGTACTTC
TRBV6-6	TRBJ1-2	15	TRBD1	-	CASSDPQGAIYGYTF	TGTGCCAGCAGTGACCCACAGGGGGCTATCTATGGCTACACCTTC
TRBV10-2	TRBJ2-7	15	TRBD2	-	CASRVLAAGFGEQYF	TGCGCCAGCAGGGTACTAGCGGCGGGGTTTGGCGAGCAGTACTTC
TRBV5-1	TRBJ1-1	18	-	-	CASSLVGTLSLGNTEAFF	TGCGCCAGCAGCTTGGTTGGGACCCTGTCATTGGGGAACACTGAAGCTTTCTTT